The next 10 T cell receptor beta chains were all read from a single sample in a study of post-analysis software for immune sequencing data. Notes on the study in general: There were five TRBV segments more frequent in patients than controls, and TRBV5-6, TRBV5-1 and TRBV20-1 were among them.

Antigens for these TCRs are unknown. Libraries were made from TCR beta cDNA, and they carried unique molecular identifiers. TCRdb re-analysed the PCR reads in MiXCR, keeping a single row per CDR3 protein. The repertoire includes hundreds of thousands of distinct CDR3 sequences, 25% to 30% of them detected once, and approximately 0.6% sits in the top ten. Specimen: blood. These receptors all come from a girl between 10 and 17 years old with multiple sclerosis.

The chain joins TRBV20-1 to TRBJ2-7; 12 bases are a match to TRBD2. CDR1 is DFQATT, CDR2 SNEGSKA, per germline (reference sequence). Trimming cost V 6 bases and J 2 bases; bases outside gene matches: 5. CDR3 length equals 14 residues. The CDR3 DNA follows: TGCAGTGCGAGGGCTAGCGGGGGGGCCTACGAGCAGTACTTC. This codes for CSARASGGAYEQYF.

This clonotype was picked up many times. The rearrangement links TRBV7-2 to TRBJ2-7; weak D call: TRBD1 (5 bases). The V end was cut by 4 bases, the J end by 3 bases, with 13 bases between. The CDR3 runs to 14 residues. Germline V gene lookup returns CDR1 SGHTA and CDR2 FQGNSA. CDR3 amino acids: CASSSNLQDYEQYF. The CDR3 nucleotides are TGTGCCAGCAGCTCAAATTTACAGGACTACGAGCAGTACTTC.

This chain uses TRBV20-1 with TRBJ2-3, with 7 bases lining up with TRBD1. This CDR3 has 14 residues. Germline values: CDR1 DFQATT, CDR2 SNEGSKA (reference sequence). V trimming: 0 bases; J trimming: 8 bases; junction bases outside the gene matches: 8. CDR3 protein: CSARDTGVWSTQYF. For the CDR3, the DNA is TGCAGTGCTAGAGACACAGGGGTGTGGAGTACGCAGTATTTT.

The chain uses TRBV7-9 and TRBJ2-3; 8 bases agree with TRBD2. Germline CDR1 SEHNR, CDR2 FQNEAQ (reference sequence). V dropped 5 bases and J dropped 1; count of bases not matched to a gene: 5. The CDR3 has 15 residues. The CDR3 loop reads CASSRGGGRTDTQYF. For the CDR3, the DNA is TGTGCCAGCAGCCGGGGGGGCGGGCGCACAGATACGCAGTATTTT.

The CDR3 spells CASSPGQGAGNQPQHF. Written as DNA, the CDR3 is TGTGCCAGCAGCCCTGGACAGGGGGCGGGCAATCAGCCCCAGCATTTT. This sequence joins TRBV7-8 and TRBJ1-5; 11 nucleotides agree with TRBD1. Germline V gives CDR1 SGHVS, CDR2 FQNEAQ. The CDR3 consists of 16 residues. V dropped 5 bases and J dropped 2; count of bases not matched to a gene: 5. Supplemented by reference TRBV7-8 and TRBJ1-5, the full variable domain reads GAGVSQSPRYKVAKRGQDVALRCDPISGHVSLFWYQQALGQGPEFLTYFQNEAQLDKSGLPSDRFFAERPEGSVSTLKIQRTQQEDSAVYLCASSPGQGAGNQPQHFGDGTRLSIL.

This clonotype has more than one count but fewer than ten. The chain employs TRBV12-3 or TRBV12-4 and TRBJ2-7, with D possibly TRBD1 on 5 matching bases. This CDR3 has 13 amino acids. The V and J ends lost 8 bases and 5 bases respectively, with 16 bases between them. CDR3 sequence (DNA): TGTGCCAGCGTCCGGGCAGGGATCAACGAGCAGTACTTC. Translated, it gives CASVRAGINEQYF.

Only a few counts were recorded for this clonotype. The chain couples TRBV12-3 or TRBV12-4 to TRBJ2-5, with unresolved D. The CDR3 totals 15 residues. Trimming took off 1 base at V and 4 bases at J, with 13 bases between the two ends. CDR3 amino acids: CASSLGLSFGETQYF. The DNA of the CDR3 is TGTGCCAGCAGTTTAGGCCTGTCCTTCGGAGAGACCCAGTACTTC.

The J gene is TRBJ2-5, the V gene TRBV27; D is unresolved. V shed 2 bases and J shed 1 base, with 8 bases lying between them. Germline values: CDR1 MNHEY, CDR2 SMNVEV (reference sequence). CDR3 length equals 14 residues. Written as DNA, the CDR3 is TGTGCCAGCAGTTTAAGTACAGCCCAAGAGACCCAGTACTTC. This gives the protein CASSLSTAQETQYF.

V is TRBV14 and J is TRBJ2-4, with 8 bases matching TRBD1. TRBJ2-7 explains the end of the DNA better; the J call may be wrong. Germline CDR1 SGHDN, CDR2 FVKESK. The CDR3 length is 15 residues. For the CDR3, the DNA is TGTGCCAGCAGCCAAGAGACAGGGGCGACTACCGAGCAGTACTTC. It codes for CASSQETGATTEQYF.

The chain combines TRBV27 with TRBJ1-1, with D tentatively TRBD1 (5 bases). CDR1 is MNHEY, CDR2 SMNVEV, per germline (reference sequence). The CDR3 spans 14 residues. V dropped 6 bases and J dropped 0 bases, with 11 bases sitting between them. CDR3 residues: CASRFAGMNTEAFF. The CDR3 nucleotides are TGTGCCAGCAGGTTTGCAGGGATGAACACTGAAGCTTTCTTT.